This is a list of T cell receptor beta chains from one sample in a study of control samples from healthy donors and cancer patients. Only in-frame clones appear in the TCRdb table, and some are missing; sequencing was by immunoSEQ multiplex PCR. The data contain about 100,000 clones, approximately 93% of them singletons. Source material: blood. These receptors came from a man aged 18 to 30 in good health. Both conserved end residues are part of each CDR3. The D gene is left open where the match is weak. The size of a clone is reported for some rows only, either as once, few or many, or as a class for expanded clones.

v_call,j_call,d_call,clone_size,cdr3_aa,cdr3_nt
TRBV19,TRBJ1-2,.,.,CASSIETGSGYGYTF,TGTGCCAGTAGTATTGAAACAGGCTCGGGATATGGCTACACCTTC
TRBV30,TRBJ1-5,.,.,CAWSPGASNQPQHF,TGTGCCTGGAGTCCTGGCGCTAGCAATCAGCCCCAGCATTTT
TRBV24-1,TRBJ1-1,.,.,CATSDFTRGNTEAFF,TGTGCCACCAGTGATTTTACCAGGGGGAACACTGAAGCTTTCTTT
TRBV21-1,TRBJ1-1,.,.,CASSKDGIPNTEAFF,TGTGCCAGCAGCAAAGACGGGATTCCGAACACTGAAGCTTTCTTT
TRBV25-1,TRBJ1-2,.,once,CASSESGYGYTF,TGTGCCAGCAGTGAATCGGGCTATGGCTACACCTTC
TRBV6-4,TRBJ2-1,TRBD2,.,CASSPGTSGIEQFF,TGTGCCAGCAGTCCCGGGACTAGCGGGATTGAGCAGTTCTTC
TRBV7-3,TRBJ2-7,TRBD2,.,CASSLMGLSSYEQYF,TGTGCCAGCAGCTTAATGGGACTATCGTCCTACGAGCAGTACTTC
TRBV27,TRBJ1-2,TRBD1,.,CASSLSRTGPYGYTF,TGTGCCAGCAGTTTATCTAGGACAGGGCCCTATGGCTACACCTTC
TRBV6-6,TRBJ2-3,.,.,CASSYSGDTQYF,TGTGCCAGCAGTTACTCGGGAGATACGCAGTATTTT
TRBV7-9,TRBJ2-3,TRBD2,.,CASTLEIGLAAITDTQYF,TGTGCCAGCACCCTCGAAATCGGACTAGCGGCAATCACAGATACGCAGTATTTT
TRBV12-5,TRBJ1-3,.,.,CASGSDRLGTIYF,TGTGCTAGTGGCTCAGACAGGCTGGGCACCATATATTTT
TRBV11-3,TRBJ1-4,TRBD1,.,CASSTGTAPEKLFF,TGTGCCAGCAGCACTGGGACAGCCCCTGAAAAACTGTTTTTT
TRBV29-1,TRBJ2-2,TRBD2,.,CSVGSSGGSDTGELFF,TGCAGCGTTGGGAGTAGCGGGGGATCGGACACCGGGGAGCTGTTTTTT
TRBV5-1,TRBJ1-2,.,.,CASSLPDYLSGYTF,TGCGCCAGCAGCTTGCCAGATTATCTCTCTGGCTACACCTTC
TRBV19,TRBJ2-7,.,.,CASSISDSSYEQYF,TGTGCCAGTAGTATATCGGACAGCTCCTACGAGCAGTACTTC
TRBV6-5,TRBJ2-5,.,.,CAITDSRRETQYF,TGTGCCATTACGGACTCGAGGAGAGAGACCCAGTACTTC
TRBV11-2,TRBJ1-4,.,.,CASSLGQALFF,TGTGCCAGCAGCTTGGGCCAGGCACTGTTTTTT
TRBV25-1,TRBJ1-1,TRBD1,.,CASSGNFDRGTEAFF,TGTGCCAGCAGTGGAAACTTCGACAGGGGAACTGAAGCTTTCTTT
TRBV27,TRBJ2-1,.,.,CASSFYNEQFF,TGTGCCAGCAGTTTTTACAATGAGCAGTTCTTC
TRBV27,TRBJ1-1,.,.,CASSRLKTGFVSTNTEAFF,TGTGCCAGCAGCCGCCTTAAAACAGGGTTCGTAAGTACGAACACTGAAGCTTTCTTT
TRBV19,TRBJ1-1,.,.,CAPREAFF,TGTGCGCCAAGGGAAGCTTTCTTT
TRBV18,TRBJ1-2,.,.,CASSTRIYGYTF,TGTGCCAGCTCTACCAGAATTTATGGCTACACCTTC
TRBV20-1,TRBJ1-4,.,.,CSAPNEKLFF,TGCAGTGCTCCAAATGAAAAACTGTTTTTT
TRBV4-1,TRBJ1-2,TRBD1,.,CASIPTPRRGGSYGYTF,TGCGCCAGCATTCCTACTCCCCGGAGAGGGGGCAGCTATGGCTACACCTTC
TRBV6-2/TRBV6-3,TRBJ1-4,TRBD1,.,CASSRTGTGRSTNEKLFF,TGTGCCAGCAGCCGGACCGGGACAGGTCGCTCAACTAATGAAAAACTGTTTTTT
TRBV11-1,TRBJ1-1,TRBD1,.,CASSLEDRVTEAFF,TGTGCCAGCAGCTTAGAGGACAGGGTCACTGAAGCTTTCTTT
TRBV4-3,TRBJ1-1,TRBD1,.,CASSQERGGAAAFF,TGCGCCAGCAGCCAAGAAAGAGGGGGCGCCGCGGCTTTCTTT
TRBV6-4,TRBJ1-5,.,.,CASSDSEGGQPQHF,TGTGCCAGCAGTGACTCCGAGGGCGGTCAGCCCCAGCATTTT
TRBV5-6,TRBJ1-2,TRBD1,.,CASSLAAGGSNGYTF,TGTGCCAGCAGCTTGGCCGCAGGGGGCTCAAATGGCTACACCTTC
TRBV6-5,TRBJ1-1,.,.,CASSRGGVRTEAFF,TGTGCCAGCAGTCGGGGGGGGGTTCGCACTGAAGCTTTCTTT
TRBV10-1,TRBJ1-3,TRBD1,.,CASSLTGEGNTIYF,TGCGCCAGCAGTTTGACAGGGGAAGGAAACACCATATATTTT
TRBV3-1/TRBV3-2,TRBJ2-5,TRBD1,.,CASSEAAGGKETQYF,TGTGCCAGCAGCGAAGCCGCAGGGGGCAAAGAGACCCAGTACTTC
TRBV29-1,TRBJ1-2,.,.,CSVEEWSGIGYGYTF,TGCAGCGTTGAAGAATGGTCAGGGATCGGCTATGGCTACACCTTC
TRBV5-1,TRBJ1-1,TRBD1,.,CASSFDREEAFF,TGCGCCAGCAGCTTTGACAGGGAGGAAGCTTTCTTT
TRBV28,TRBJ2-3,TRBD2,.,CASSRIAGPVADTQYF,TGTGCCAGCAGTCGGATAGCGGGGCCCGTGGCGGATACGCAGTATTTT
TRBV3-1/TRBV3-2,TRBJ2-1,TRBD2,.,CASSQASSSGRASYNEQFF,TGTGCCAGCAGCCAAGCTTCTTCTAGCGGGAGGGCCTCCTACAATGAGCAGTTCTTC
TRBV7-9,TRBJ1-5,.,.,CASSFAGTIGTGPQHF,TGTGCCAGCAGCTTCGCCGGGACGATCGGAACGGGGCCCCAGCATTTT
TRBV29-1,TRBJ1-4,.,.,CSVLAGLSEKLFF,TGCAGCGTTTTGGCAGGCCTTTCGGAAAAACTGTTTTTT
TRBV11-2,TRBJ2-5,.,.,CASSLDRGRRIGGETQYF,TGTGCCAGCAGCTTAGATCGGGGGAGGCGAATTGGGGGAGAGACCCAGTACTTC
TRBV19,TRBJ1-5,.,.,CASSSKAAQPQHF,TGTGCCAGTAGTTCCAAAGCGGCGCAGCCCCAGCATTTT
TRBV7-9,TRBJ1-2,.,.,CASSLADRTYGYTF,TGTGCCAGCAGCTTAGCGGACCGAACTTATGGCTACACCTTC
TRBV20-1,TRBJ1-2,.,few,CSASLERQNNYGYTF,TGCAGTGCTAGTCTGGAGCGTCAGAATAACTATGGCTACACCTTC
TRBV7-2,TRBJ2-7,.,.,CASSLRIVREQYF,TGTGCCAGCAGCTTGAGAATCGTCCGCGAGCAGTACTTC